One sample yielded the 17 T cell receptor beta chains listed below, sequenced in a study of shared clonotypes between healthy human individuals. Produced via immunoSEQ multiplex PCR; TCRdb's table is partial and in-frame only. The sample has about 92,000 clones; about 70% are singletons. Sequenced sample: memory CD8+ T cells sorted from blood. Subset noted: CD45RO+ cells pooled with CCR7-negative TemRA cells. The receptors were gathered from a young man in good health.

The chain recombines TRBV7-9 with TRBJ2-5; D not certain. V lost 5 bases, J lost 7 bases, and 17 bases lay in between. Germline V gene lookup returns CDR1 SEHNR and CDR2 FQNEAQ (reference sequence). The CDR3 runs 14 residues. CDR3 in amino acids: CASSPSPPMMTQYF. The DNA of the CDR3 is TGTGCCAGCAGCCCCAGCCCGCCAATGATGACCCAGTACTTC.

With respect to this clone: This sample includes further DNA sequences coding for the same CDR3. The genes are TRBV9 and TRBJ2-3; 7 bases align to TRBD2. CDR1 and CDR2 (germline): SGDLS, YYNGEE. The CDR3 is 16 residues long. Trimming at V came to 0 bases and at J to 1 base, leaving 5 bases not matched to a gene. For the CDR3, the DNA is TGTGCCAGCAGCGTAGCTCTTGCGGGAGGCACAGATACGCAGTATTTT. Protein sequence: CASSVALAGGTDTQYF.

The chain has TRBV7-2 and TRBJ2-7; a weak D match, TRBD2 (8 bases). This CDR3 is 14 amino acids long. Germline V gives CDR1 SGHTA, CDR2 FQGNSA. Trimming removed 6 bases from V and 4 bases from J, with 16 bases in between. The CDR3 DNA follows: TGTGCCAGCAGGACAGGGACTAGGTCTTACGAGCAGTACTTC. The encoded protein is CASRTGTRSYEQYF.

CDR3 in amino acids: CASSLGSAVHNEQFF. CDR3 nucleotide sequence: TGTGCCAGCAGCTTAGGGAGCGCAGTTCACAATGAGCAGTTCTTC. This chain connects TRBV7-9 to TRBJ2-1; no clear D gene. This CDR3 spans 15 amino acids. V dropped 1 base and J dropped 5 bases, with 12 bases sitting between them. CDR1 is SEHNR, CDR2 FQNEAQ, per germline (reference sequence).

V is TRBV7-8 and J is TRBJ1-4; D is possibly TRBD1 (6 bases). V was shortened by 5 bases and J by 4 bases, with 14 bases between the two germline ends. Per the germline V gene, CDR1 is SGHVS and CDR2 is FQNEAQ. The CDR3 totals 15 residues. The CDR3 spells CASSQGTYDNEKLFF. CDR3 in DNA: TGTGCCAGCAGCCAAGGGACATATGATAATGAAAAACTGTTTTTT.

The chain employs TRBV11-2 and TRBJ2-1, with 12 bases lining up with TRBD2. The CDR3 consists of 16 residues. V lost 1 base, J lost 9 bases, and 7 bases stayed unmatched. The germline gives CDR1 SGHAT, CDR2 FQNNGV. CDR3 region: CASSLAPSGRVSEQFF. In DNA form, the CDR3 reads TGTGCCAGCAGCTTAGCCCCTAGCGGGAGGGTCAGTGAGCAGTTCTTC.

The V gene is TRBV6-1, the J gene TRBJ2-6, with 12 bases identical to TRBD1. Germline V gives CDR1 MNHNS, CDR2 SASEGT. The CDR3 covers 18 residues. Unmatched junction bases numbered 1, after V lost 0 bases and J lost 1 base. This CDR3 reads CASSEAGQGASGANVLTF. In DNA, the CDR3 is TGTGCCAGCAGTGAAGCGGGACAGGGGGCGTCTGGGGCCAACGTCCTGACTTTC.

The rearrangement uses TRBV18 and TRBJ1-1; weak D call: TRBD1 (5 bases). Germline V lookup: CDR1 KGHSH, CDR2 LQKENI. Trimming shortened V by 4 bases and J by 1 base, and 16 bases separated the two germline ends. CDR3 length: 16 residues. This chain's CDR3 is CASSQIAFGANTEAFF. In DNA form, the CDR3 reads TGTGCCAGCTCACAGATTGCCTTCGGGGCGAACACTGAAGCTTTCTTT.

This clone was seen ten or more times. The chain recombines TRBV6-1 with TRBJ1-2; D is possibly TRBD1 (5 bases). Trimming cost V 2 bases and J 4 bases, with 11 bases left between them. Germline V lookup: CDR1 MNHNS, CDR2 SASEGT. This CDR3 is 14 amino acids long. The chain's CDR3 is CASSEFSGTYGYTF. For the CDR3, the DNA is TGTGCCAGCAGTGAATTTTCAGGGACCTATGGCTACACCTTC.

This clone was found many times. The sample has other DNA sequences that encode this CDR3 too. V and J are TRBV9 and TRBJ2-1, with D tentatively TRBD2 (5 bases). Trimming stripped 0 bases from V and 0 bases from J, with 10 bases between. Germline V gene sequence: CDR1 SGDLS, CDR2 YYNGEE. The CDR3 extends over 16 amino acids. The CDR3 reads CASSVDEGSSYNEQFF. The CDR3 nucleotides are TGTGCCAGCAGCGTAGATGAGGGAAGCTCCTACAATGAGCAGTTCTTC.

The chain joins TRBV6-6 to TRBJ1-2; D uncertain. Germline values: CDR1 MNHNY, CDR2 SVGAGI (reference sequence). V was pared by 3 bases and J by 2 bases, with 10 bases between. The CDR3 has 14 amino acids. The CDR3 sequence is CASSYPGGNYGYTF. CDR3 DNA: TGTGCCAGCAGTTATCCAGGTGGGAACTATGGCTACACCTTC.

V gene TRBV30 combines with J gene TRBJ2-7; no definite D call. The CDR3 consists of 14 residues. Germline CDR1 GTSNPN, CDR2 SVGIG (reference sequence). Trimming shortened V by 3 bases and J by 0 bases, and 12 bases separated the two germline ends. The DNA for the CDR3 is TGTGCCTGGAGGTCTGCATCACGCTCCTACGAGCAGTACTTC. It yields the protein CAWRSASRSYEQYF.

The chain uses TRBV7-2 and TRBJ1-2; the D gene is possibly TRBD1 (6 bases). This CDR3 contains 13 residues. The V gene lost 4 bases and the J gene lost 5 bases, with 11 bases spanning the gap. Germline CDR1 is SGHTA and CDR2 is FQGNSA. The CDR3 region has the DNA TGTGCCAGCAGCTCCGGACAGCAATATGGCTACACCTTC. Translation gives CASSSGQQYGYTF.

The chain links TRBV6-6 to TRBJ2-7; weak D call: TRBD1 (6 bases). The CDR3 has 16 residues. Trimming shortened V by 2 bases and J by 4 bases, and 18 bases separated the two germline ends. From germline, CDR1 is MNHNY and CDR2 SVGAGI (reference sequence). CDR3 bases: TGTGCCAGCAGTTACCTCGGAGGTGCAGGGGAGTACGAGCAGTACTTC. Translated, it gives CASSYLGGAGEYEQYF.

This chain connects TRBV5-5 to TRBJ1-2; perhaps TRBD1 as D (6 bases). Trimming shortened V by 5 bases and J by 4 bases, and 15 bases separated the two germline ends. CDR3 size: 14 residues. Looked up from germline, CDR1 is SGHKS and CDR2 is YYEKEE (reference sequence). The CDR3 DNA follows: TGTGCCAGCAGGAACTTGGGGGGCGCCTATGGCTACACCTTC. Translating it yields CASRNLGGAYGYTF.

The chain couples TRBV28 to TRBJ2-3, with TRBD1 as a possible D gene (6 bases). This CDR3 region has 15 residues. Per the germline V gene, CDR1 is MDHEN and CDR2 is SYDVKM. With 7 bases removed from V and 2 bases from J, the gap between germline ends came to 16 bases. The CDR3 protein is CASKDSAGDTDTQYF. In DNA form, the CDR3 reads TGTGCCAGCAAGGACAGCGCAGGGGACACAGATACGCAGTATTTT.

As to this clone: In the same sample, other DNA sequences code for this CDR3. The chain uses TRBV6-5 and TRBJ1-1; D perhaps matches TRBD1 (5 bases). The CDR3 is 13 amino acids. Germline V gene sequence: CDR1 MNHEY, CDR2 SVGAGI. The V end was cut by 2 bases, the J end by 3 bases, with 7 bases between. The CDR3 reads CASSYGGYTEAFF. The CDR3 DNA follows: TGTGCCAGCAGTTACGGGGGGTACACTGAAGCTTTCTTT.